This T cell receptor (beta chain) is drawn from a study of identical twins (dated by TCRdb to the mid-2010s). Describing the broader study: TCR alpha and beta repertoires from monozygotic twins, unrelated adults of various ages and cord blood were deep-sequenced to test whether fetal clonotypes persist. To rule out contamination, replicate twin experiments were performed at different times with different library preparation protocols.

The CDR3 spans 15 residues, from the cysteine through the phenylalanine. Only CDR3 DNA is held: 45 bases, read in frame from base 1. The germline V gene (reference sequence) sets CDR1 to MNHEY and CDR2 to SMNVEV. V loses 5 bases at its end and J loses 4 bases; junction bases beyond the gene matches: 5. The paper's findings and limits, for the study overall: Out-of-frame TCR alpha sequences shared between twins showed an excess of low generation-probability sequences compared with coincidental sharing between unrelated individuals. Fewer insertions were carried by abundant cord blood beta clonotypes, a similar but weaker trend appeared in young adult naive repertoires, and no such trend appeared in memory repertoires. Conclusions relied on cross-sectional statistical analysis, since the same donors could not be followed over many years. A weaker excess of twin sharing was found in beta out-of-frame sequences because the signal-to-noise ratio was lowered by fewer shared sequences. Recombination models systematically underestimated out-of-frame TCR alpha sharing in monozygotic twins but agreed with sharing between unrelated individuals. Zero-insertion analyses could be partly confounded by invariant T cells such as MAIT and iNKT, though diverse VJ usage argued against such confounding for most clonotypes.

The library was prepared using 5' RACE. Reads for this sample came from an Illumina HiSeq 2000. A universal primer binding site was added through template switching, and the final cDNA carried a unique molecular identifier so that TCR cDNA molecules could be counted accurately. First-strand cDNA for TCR alpha and beta chains was synthesized from specific primers in the conserved constant-segment region. To control for contamination, every cDNA library was double barcoded, receiving both a SMART-Mk sample barcode and Illumina barcodes. TruSeq adapter sequences, together with Illumina sample barcodes, were added in two successive PCR steps. Sequencing of the TCR alpha and beta cDNA libraries was done on the Illumina HiSeq platform using custom primers. The authors processed their data as follows. MiGEC processed the raw reads to extract unique molecular identifiers, while MiXCR was used to determine the CDR3 positions. Recombination models were inferred per individual with the repgenHMM and IGoR tools using an EM algorithm. The tcR package in R was used for shared clonotype analysis, with sharing normalized by the product of cloneset sizes. To study raw recombination without the effects of thymic and clonal selection, out-of-frame nonproductive sequences were analyzed. TCRdb handled the public reads itself, with Q25 trimming in fastp and clone calling in MiXCR, and kept productive beta chains. Records with the same CDR3 protein are collapsed into one entry carrying the most frequent genes and DNA. These V and J calls originate from TCRdb's pipeline instead of the authors' own analysis. The sample table holds 210,000 or so distinct CDR3 sequences, of which about 15% were seen once. 35% to 45% of the sample comes from the top ten.

Only healthy Caucasian donors were included. Three pairs of female monozygotic twins, all aged roughly 18 to 29 years, made up the twin cohort. CD4+ and CD8+ T cell populations were isolated with positive isolation kits from Invitrogen. Only one count was recorded for this clonotype. The antigen it binds to is not known. No much larger clone is present one base from it, and per-base qualities are unavailable. One read represents weak support. The sample was also linked to a second study, of T cells expressing NK-cell markers. The second study also describes: In sorted CD3+CD56+NKG2C+, CD3+CD56+NKG2C- and CD3+CD56-NKG2C+ T-cell subsets from several donors, TCR beta-chain repertoires were profiled. Seven of the eight sequenced donors were HCMV-seropositive and one was HCMV-seronegative. In several experiments an anti-gammadeltaTCR antibody was added to restrict sorting to alphabetaTCR-expressing T cells. In more than five donors, the dominant CD3+CD56+NKG2C+ clonotypes were found to rank among the top 10 CD8+ clonotypes and to make up roughly 1.0-7.0% of CD8+ T cells. Those dominant clonotypes were again the most abundant among CD3+CD56-NKG2C+ cells in four donors, at about 28.3-65%. Whether the expanded NKG2C-expressing T cell clones were specific for HCMV antigens was left unclear. All eight donors whose samples were sequenced were randomly selected healthy volunteers, three of them men and five women. HCMV-specific IgG was detected in serum with a commercial ELISA kit to determine HCMV serostatus. Reads were demultiplexed and grouped by UMI with MIGEC, and clonotypes were assembled and quantified with MiTCR. Only TCR cDNA sequences supported by at least two reads were kept to exclude erroneous sequences. Downstream repertoire analysis used the tcR package, and clonotypes were matched across fractions by CDR3 nucleotide sequence plus V segment. VDJmatch was used to annotate antigen specificity against VDJdb, with one amino acid substitution allowed in CDR3.

This receptor was obtained from a young woman in good health. The sequence links TRBV27 to TRBJ2-2; 9 junctional bases match TRBD1. Sequenced: CD8+ T cells sorted from blood. The sequenced DNA: TGTGCCAGCAGTCCATGGACAGGGGTCACCGGGGAGCTGTTTTTT. It codes for CASSPWTGVTGELFF.